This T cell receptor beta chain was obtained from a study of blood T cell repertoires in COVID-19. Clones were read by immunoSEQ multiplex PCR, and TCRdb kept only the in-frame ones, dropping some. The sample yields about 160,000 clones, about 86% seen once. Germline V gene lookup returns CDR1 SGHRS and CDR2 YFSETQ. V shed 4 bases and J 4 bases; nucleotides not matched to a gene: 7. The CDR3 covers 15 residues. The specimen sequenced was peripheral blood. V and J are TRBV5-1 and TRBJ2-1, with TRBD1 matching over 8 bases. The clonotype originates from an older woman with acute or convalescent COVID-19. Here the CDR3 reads CASSPDRGGYNEQFF. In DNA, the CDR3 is TGCGCCAGCAGCCCAGACAGGGGAGGTTACAATGAGCAGTTCTTC.